This T cell receptor (beta chain) was recorded in a study of cytomegalovirus exposure and HLA in healthy donors. In the PCR, 60 Vbeta and 13 Jbeta primers were used. Method: immunoSEQ multiplex PCR; TCRdb's copy keeps in-frame clones and lacks some. Found here are 90,000 to 140,000 clones, approximately 80% of them singletons; the top ten hold approximately 1.2%. The germline V gene has CDR1 LGHNA and CDR2 YSLEER. V was clipped by 1 base and J by 0 bases, with 10 bases between them. This CDR3 region has 15 residues. This rearrangement joins TRBV4-3 to TRBJ2-7; D perhaps matches TRBD1 (5 bases). The sample consisted of PBMCs. The sequence was obtained from a young man in good health and CMV-seronegative. CDR3 DNA: TGCGCCAGCAGCCAAGTAGCACAGGCCTCCTACGAGCAGTACTTC. Residues: CASSQVAQASYEQYF.